The T cell receptor (beta chain) described here comes from a study of blood T cell repertoires in COVID-19. Study-wide context: Samples came from the United States, Italy and Spain, spanning acute and convalescent COVID-19. From T cells, B-cell-depleted T cells, or PBMCs came the material, which was cDNA or gDNA.

Using immunoSEQ multiplex PCR, the repertoire was profiled, and TCRdb retains in-frame clones only, with some absent. Altogether roughly 300,000 clones are present, about nine tenths being singletons, with the ten largest covering 2.2%. One Seattle source followed patients from active infection through their disease course. Germline V gene sequence: CDR1 SGHRS, CDR2 YFSETQ. This CDR3 contains 18 residues. The V and J ends lost 4 bases and 6 bases, in that order; junction bases with no gene match: 9. The receptor was isolated from a woman aged 30 to 39 with COVID-19, enrolled during active disease. The rearrangement links TRBV5-1 to TRBJ2-2; 16 nucleotides align to TRBD2. The sample consisted of peripheral blood. CDR3 protein: CASSLGTSGRAPPGELFF. CDR3 nucleotides: TGCGCCAGCAGCCTGGGGACTAGCGGGAGGGCCCCGCCCGGGGAGCTGTTTTTT.